The 5 T cell receptor beta chains below all came from one sample that was sequenced in a study of early T cells in non-severe SARS-CoV-2 infection. TCRdb reanalysed the 5' RACE reads using MiXCR and keeps one entry per CDR3 protein. This table holds about 27,000 distinct CDR3 sequences, about 2.9% found once. Sequences were obtained from whole blood. Receptor source: an adult who was a healthcare worker with PCR-confirmed SARS-CoV-2 infection or an uninfected control (not recorded which).

This clonotype appeared many times. The chain carries TRBV28 and TRBJ2-7; D ambiguous. The CDR3 is 13 amino acids. Trimming removed 11 bases at V and 0 bases at J, with 14 bases between. Germline V lookup: CDR1 MDHEN, CDR2 SYDVKM. The CDR3 loop is CAVSSESSYEQYV. In nucleotides, the CDR3 is TGTGCCGTCTCGTCGGAAAGCTCCTACGAGCAGTACGTC.

In its sample, this clonotype was seen a few times. The chain uses TRBV5-1 and TRBJ2-2, with 7 bases matching TRBD2. The V gene end was trimmed by 5 bases and the J gene end by 2 bases; junction bases not matched to a gene: 6. In germline, CDR1 is SGHRS, CDR2 YFSETQ. This CDR3 contains 15 residues. CDR3 DNA sequence: TGCGCCAGCAGGCCGGGACTACAAAACACCGGGGAGCTGTTTTTT. It specifies CASRPGLQNTGELFF.

The chain has TRBV6-5 and TRBJ2-5, with D perhaps TRBD2 (6 bases). Germline V CDR1 and CDR2: MNHEY, SVGAGI. V lost 4 bases to trimming and J lost 1 base, with 10 bases between them. This CDR3 is 14 amino acids long. The CDR3 nucleotides are TGTGCCAGCAGTTGGAGGGGACCCCAAGAGACCCAGTACTTC. As protein: CASSWRGPQETQYF.

In its sample, this clonotype was seen many times. This rearrangement joins TRBV6-6 to TRBJ2-7; TRBD2 aligns across 14 bases. Germline CDR1 is MNHNY and CDR2 is SVGAGI (reference sequence). V dropped 5 bases and J dropped 4; count of bases not matched to a gene: 7. The length of the CDR3 is 16 residues. The CDR3 spells CASSPSRTSGGYEQYV. In DNA, the CDR3 is TGTGCCAGCAGTCCATCCCGGACTAGCGGGGGGTACGAGCAGTACGTC.

This clonotype was recorded many times. The J gene is TRBJ2-3, the V gene TRBV6-6; no definite D call. V was clipped by 6 bases and J by 2 bases, with 9 bases between them. Germline V gene data show CDR1 as MNHNY and CDR2 as SVGAGI (reference sequence). This CDR3 is 13 amino acids long. CDR3 bases: TGTGCCAGCAGAGAGGTCCCCACAGATACGCAGTATTTT. This encodes CASREVPTDTQYF.